This T cell receptor (beta chain) originates from a study of cytomegalovirus exposure and HLA in healthy donors. Looking at the study overall: Roughly 85 million unique TCRs from HLA-typed donors were held in an early release of data.

This clone was seen a handful of times. The CDR3 consists of 13 residues. With 1 base removed from V and 4 bases from J, the gap between germline ends came to 7 bases. CDR1 is SQVTM and CDR2 is ANQGSEA in the germline V gene. The study ran its PCR with 60 Vbeta and 13 Jbeta primers. Assay: immunoSEQ multiplex PCR; the TCRdb copy retains only in-frame clones and omits some. This table holds 55,000 to 70,000 clones, under 80% found once. This TCR was sampled from a male donor in good health and CMV-seropositive. This chain connects TRBV29-1 to TRBJ2-2; maybe TRBD1 (5 bases). Specimen: PBMCs. The CDR3 spells CSVEAQGTGELFF. For the CDR3, the DNA is TGCAGCGTTGAAGCGCAGGGCACCGGGGAGCTGTTTTTT.